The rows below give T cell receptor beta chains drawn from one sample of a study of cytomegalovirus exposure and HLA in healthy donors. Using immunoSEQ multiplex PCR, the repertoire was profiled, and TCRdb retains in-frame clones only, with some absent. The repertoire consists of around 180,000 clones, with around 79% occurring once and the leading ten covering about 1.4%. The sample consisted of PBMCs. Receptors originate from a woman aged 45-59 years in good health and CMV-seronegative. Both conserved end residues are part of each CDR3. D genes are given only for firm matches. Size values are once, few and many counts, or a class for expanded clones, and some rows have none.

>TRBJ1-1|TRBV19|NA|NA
CASSSSLMQGNTEAFF
TGTGCCAGTAGTTCTTCGCTTATGCAGGGCAACACTGAAGCTTTCTTT
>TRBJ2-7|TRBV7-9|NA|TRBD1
CASSRQGPSSYEQYF
TGTGCCAGCAGCCGACAGGGTCCTAGCTCCTACGAGCAGTACTTC
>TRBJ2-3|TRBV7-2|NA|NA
CASSPMGEGTDTQYF
TGTGCCAGCAGCCCAATGGGAGAGGGCACAGATACGCAGTATTTT
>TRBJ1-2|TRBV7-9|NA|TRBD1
CASSPRTGAEYGYTF
TGTGCCAGCAGCCCGCGGACAGGGGCGGAATATGGCTACACCTTC
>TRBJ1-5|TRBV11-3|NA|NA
CASSSGGVPDRRSNQPQHF
TGTGCCAGCAGCTCTGGCGGGGTCCCCGATAGAAGGAGCAATCAGCCCCAGCATTTT
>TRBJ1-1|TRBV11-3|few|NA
CASSPGGMNTEAFF
TGTGCCAGCAGCCCAGGCGGGATGAACACTGAAGCTTTCTTT
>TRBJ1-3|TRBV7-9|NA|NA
CSSSPGWDTIYF
TGTTCCAGCAGCCCGGGTTGGGACACCATATATTTT
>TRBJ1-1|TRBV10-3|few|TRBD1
CATTGTGNTEAFF
TGTGCCACAACCGGGACAGGGAACACTGAAGCTTTCTTT
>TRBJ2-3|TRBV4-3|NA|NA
CASSQSLDPQGAQYF
TGCGCCAGCAGCCAGTCCCTGGACCCCCAGGGTGCGCAGTATTTT
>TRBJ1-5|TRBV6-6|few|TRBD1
CASGWTGGIDQPQHF
TGTGCCAGCGGGTGGACAGGGGGAATTGATCAGCCCCAGCATTTT
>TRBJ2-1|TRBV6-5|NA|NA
CASSYDSYNEQFF
TGTGCCAGCAGTTACGACAGCTACAATGAGCAGTTCTTC